This T cell receptor beta chain originates from a study of cytomegalovirus exposure and HLA in healthy donors. Whole-study findings and limits: The listing of approximately 160 TCR beta chains classed them as cytomegalovirus-associated. In a later analysis, productive TCRs from donors in an Asian-associated ancestry cluster reportedly carried fewer N-insertions than the cohort mean. Presence/absence analyses assumed roughly uniform sequencing depth across donors. Later analysis identified a missense DCLRE1C variant that was linked to TCR beta V- and J-gene trimming.

On this clone itself: The antigen remains unidentified.

The germline V gene has CDR1 MNHEY and CDR2 SMNVEV (reference sequence). The CDR3 is 17 amino acids. The V gene end was trimmed by 4 bases and the J gene end by 5 bases; junction bases not matched to a gene: 13. PCR employed 60 Vbeta and 13 Jbeta primers. Profiling relied on immunoSEQ multiplex PCR, and the TCRdb table lists in-frame clones only, not all of them. Of more than 95,000 clones listed, roughly four fifths were seen once; the top ten hold 3.6%. This chain links TRBV27 with TRBJ1-1, with 10 bases identical to TRBD1. This sequence originates from a woman aged 40 to 50 in good health and CMV-seropositive. The sample comprised PBMCs. The CDR3 loop is CASSSPSRTGGTTEAFF. The CDR3 coding sequence is TGTGCCAGCAGTTCACCATCCCGGACAGGGGGGACGACTGAAGCTTTCTTT.